The rows below give T cell receptor beta chains drawn from one sample of a study of cytomegalovirus exposure and HLA in healthy donors. Assay: immunoSEQ multiplex PCR; the TCRdb copy retains only in-frame clones and omits some. Counted here are roughly 300,000 clones, about nine tenths occurring once; the ten biggest clones make up 0.75% to 0.85%. Input material: PBMCs. All receptors derive from a woman younger than 30 in good health and CMV-seronegative. The CDR3 runs from the conserved cysteine through the conserved F or W. Each record gives: J gene, D gene, clone size, CDR3 length, V gene, CDR3 protein, CDR3 DNA. D genes are given only for firm matches. Rows may omit the clone size; those that give it use once, few, many or a size class.

J: TRBJ2-7; D: TRBD1; size: NA; length: 14; V: TRBV5-1; CDR3: CASSLGTATYEQYF; DNA: TGCGCCAGCAGCTTAGGGACAGCCACCTACGAGCAGTACTTC
J: TRBJ2-2; D: TRBD2; size: NA; length: 17; V: TRBV6-1; CDR3: CASSERALAGVAGELFF; DNA: TGTGCCAGCAGTGAAAGGGCACTAGCGGGAGTAGCCGGGGAGCTGTTTTTT
J: TRBJ2-1; D: TRBD2; size: NA; length: 18; V: TRBV9; CDR3: CASSVGLAGGSSYNEQFF; DNA: TGTGCCAGCAGCGTAGGACTAGCGGGAGGCTCCTCCTACAATGAGCAGTTCTTC
J: TRBJ2-7; D: TRBD1; size: NA; length: 13; V: TRBV29-1; CDR3: CSATGQGAYEQYF; DNA: TGCAGCGCCACCGGACAGGGAGCGTACGAGCAGTACTTC
J: TRBJ2-7; D: TRBD2; size: NA; length: 17; V: TRBV7-9; CDR3: CASSLEVGRENSYEQYF; DNA: TGTGCCAGCAGCTTAGAGGTAGGGCGGGAGAACTCCTACGAGCAGTACTTC
J: TRBJ1-2; D: TRBD1; size: NA; length: 14; V: TRBV5-4; CDR3: CASRPDREAYGYTF; DNA: TGTGCCAGCAGGCCCGACAGGGAAGCCTATGGCTACACCTTC
J: TRBJ1-2; D: NA; size: NA; length: 13; V: TRBV9; CDR3: CASSPETGSGYTF; DNA: TGTGCCAGCAGCCCAGAAACAGGGTCTGGCTACACCTTC
J: TRBJ2-7; D: NA; size: NA; length: 11; V: TRBV30; CDR3: CAWSQGGEQYF; DNA: TGTGCCTGGAGTCAGGGAGGCGAGCAGTACTTC
J: TRBJ1-2; D: NA; size: NA; length: 15; V: TRBV7-8; CDR3: CASSLPGHRGYGYTF; DNA: TGTGCCAGCAGCCTACCGGGACATCGTGGTTATGGCTACACCTTC
J: TRBJ2-7; D: TRBD2; size: few; length: 14; V: TRBV27; CDR3: CASSLSGAPYEQYF; DNA: TGTGCCAGCAGTTTAAGCGGGGCTCCCTACGAGCAGTACTTC
J: TRBJ1-2; D: TRBD1; size: NA; length: 14; V: TRBV19; CDR3: CAVGGQGGNYGYTF; DNA: TGTGCCGTCGGGGGACAGGGAGGTAACTATGGCTACACCTTC
J: TRBJ1-2; D: TRBD1; size: NA; length: 13; V: TRBV27; CDR3: CASSLQTGDGYTF; DNA: TGTGCCAGCAGTTTACAGACAGGGGATGGCTACACCTTC
J: TRBJ2-7; D: NA; size: NA; length: 13; V: TRBV28; CDR3: CASSQEISYEQYF; DNA: TGTGCCAGCAGTCAGGAAATCTCCTACGAGCAGTACTTC
J: TRBJ2-5; D: TRBD1; size: NA; length: 13; V: TRBV27; CDR3: CASTRTGRETQYF; DNA: TGTGCCAGCACCAGGACAGGGAGGGAGACCCAGTACTTC
J: TRBJ2-5; D: NA; size: NA; length: 14; V: TRBV5-1; CDR3: CASSDGQIVGTQYF; DNA: TGCGCCAGCAGCGACGGACAGATAGTCGGGACCCAGTACTTC
J: TRBJ2-7; D: TRBD1; size: once; length: 14; V: TRBV11-2; CDR3: CASRGQASSYEQYF; DNA: TGTGCCAGCAGGGGACAGGCGAGCTCCTACGAGCAGTACTTC
J: TRBJ2-3; D: TRBD2; size: NA; length: 15; V: TRBV18; CDR3: CASSPPSGGSDTQYF; DNA: TGTGCCAGCTCACCACCGAGCGGGGGGTCAGATACGCAGTATTTT
J: TRBJ1-2; D: NA; size: NA; length: 13; V: TRBV6-5; CDR3: CASSLERNYGYTF; DNA: TGTGCCAGCAGCCTCGAGCGGAACTATGGCTACACCTTC
J: TRBJ1-1; D: NA; size: NA; length: 15; V: TRBV10-3; CDR3: CAISTGSSKNTEAFF; DNA: TGTGCCATCAGCACGGGAAGCAGTAAGAACACTGAAGCTTTCTTT
J: TRBJ1-2; D: NA; size: NA; length: 17; V: TRBV29-1; CDR3: CSVEGRYSVVANYGYTF; DNA: TGCAGCGTTGAAGGACGTTATAGCGTGGTAGCTAACTATGGCTACACCTTC
J: TRBJ2-7; D: TRBD1; size: NA; length: 15; V: TRBV2; CDR3: CASSPTGTGGYEQYF; DNA: TGTGCCAGCAGCCCCACCGGGACAGGAGGCTACGAGCAGTACTTC
J: TRBJ1-1; D: NA; size: NA; length: 14; V: TRBV5-3; CDR3: CARSLTEIDTEAFF; DNA: TGTGCCAGAAGCTTGACAGAGATAGACACTGAAGCTTTCTTT
J: TRBJ2-1; D: NA; size: NA; length: 13; V: TRBV13; CDR3: CASSLELAYEQFF; DNA: TGTGCCAGCAGCTTAGAACTAGCCTATGAGCAGTTCTTC
J: TRBJ1-5; D: TRBD1; size: NA; length: 15; V: TRBV4-2; CDR3: CASSPETGSNQPQHF; DNA: TGTGCCAGCAGCCCGGAGACAGGGAGCAATCAGCCCCAGCATTTT
J: TRBJ2-5; D: TRBD2; size: NA; length: 15; V: TRBV14; CDR3: CASSQDLAGIETQYF; DNA: TGTGCCAGCAGCCAAGATCTAGCGGGTATCGAGACCCAGTACTTC
J: TRBJ2-3; D: NA; size: NA; length: 13; V: TRBV2; CDR3: CASSENNEGTQYF; DNA: TGTGCCAGCAGTGAAAACAACGAGGGTACGCAGTATTTT
J: TRBJ2-6; D: NA; size: once; length: 16; V: TRBV4-3; CDR3: CASSPDSHSGANVLTF; DNA: TGCGCCAGCAGCCCGGACAGCCACTCTGGGGCCAACGTCCTGACTTTC
J: TRBJ2-7; D: TRBD1; size: NA; length: 17; V: TRBV4-1; CDR3: CASSQDVSGTGGYEQYF; DNA: TGCGCCAGCAGCCAAGACGTCAGTGGGACAGGGGGGTACGAGCAGTACTTC